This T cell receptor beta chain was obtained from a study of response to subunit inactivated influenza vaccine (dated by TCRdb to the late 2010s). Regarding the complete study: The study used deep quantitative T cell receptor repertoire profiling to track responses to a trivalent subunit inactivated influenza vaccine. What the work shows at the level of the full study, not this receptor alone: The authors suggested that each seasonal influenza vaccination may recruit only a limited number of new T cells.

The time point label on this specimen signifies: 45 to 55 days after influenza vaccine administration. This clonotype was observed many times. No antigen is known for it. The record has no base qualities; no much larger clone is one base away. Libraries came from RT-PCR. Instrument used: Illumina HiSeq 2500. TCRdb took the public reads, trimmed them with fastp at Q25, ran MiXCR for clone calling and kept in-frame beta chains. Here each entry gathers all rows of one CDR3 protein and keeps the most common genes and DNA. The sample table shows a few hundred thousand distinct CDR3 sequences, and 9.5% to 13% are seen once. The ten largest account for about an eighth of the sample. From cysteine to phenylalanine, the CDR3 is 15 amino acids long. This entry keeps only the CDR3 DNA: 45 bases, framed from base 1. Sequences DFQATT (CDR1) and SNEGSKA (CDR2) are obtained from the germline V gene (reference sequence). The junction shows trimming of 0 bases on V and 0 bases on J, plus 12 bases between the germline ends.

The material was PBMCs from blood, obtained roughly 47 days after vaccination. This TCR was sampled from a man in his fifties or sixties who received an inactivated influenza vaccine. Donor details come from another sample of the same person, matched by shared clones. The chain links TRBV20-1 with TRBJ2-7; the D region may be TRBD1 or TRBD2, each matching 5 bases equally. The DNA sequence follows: TGCAGTGCTAGAGACGGAGGACAAAGCTCCTACGAGCAGTACTTC. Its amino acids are CSARDGGQSSYEQYF.